One sample yielded the 30 T cell receptor beta chains listed below, sequenced in a study of response to subunit inactivated influenza vaccine. TCRdb ran MiXCR on the RT-PCR reads and lists one entry per CDR3 protein. The table records a few hundred thousand distinct CDR3 sequences, around 13% of them present only once. Sequencing used PBMCs from blood, obtained 11 to 12 days after vaccination. The receptors derive from a man between 45 and 60 years old who received an inactivated influenza vaccine.

This clonotype was picked up a small number of times. The chain couples TRBV7-2 to TRBJ2-3; D is unresolved. Trimming removed 0 bases at V and 7 bases at J, with 5 bases between. Germline-derived CDR1 and CDR2 are SGHTA and FQGNSA. CDR3 length: 12 amino acids. The CDR3 sequence is CASSLADYTQYF. The CDR3 DNA follows: TGTGCCAGCAGCTTAGCCGATTATACGCAGTATTTT.

This clonotype has a handful of counts. V usage is TRBV12-3 or TRBV12-4 and J usage is TRBJ2-7, with 7 nucleotides matching TRBD2. This CDR3 comprises 14 residues. After removal of 6 bases from V and 5 bases from J, the junction contained 10 bases not matched to a gene. CDR3: CASSPRGNVDEQYF. The CDR3 DNA follows: TGTGCCAGCAGCCCGCGGGGGAACGTAGACGAGCAGTACTTC.

V and J are TRBV20-1 and TRBJ1-2; D gene uncertain. CDR3 length: 14 amino acids. Per the germline V gene, CDR1 is DFQATT and CDR2 is SNEGSKA (reference sequence). Trimming left V 0 bases short and J 0 bases short, with 8 bases between. The CDR3 reads CSARDRIANYGYTF. In DNA form, the CDR3 reads TGCAGTGCTAGAGATCGAATAGCTAACTATGGCTACACCTTC.

The genes are TRBV2 and TRBJ2-7; D is possibly TRBD1 (6 bases). Germline V lookup: CDR1 SNHLY, CDR2 FYNNEI. With 10 bases removed from V and 4 bases from J, the gap between germline ends came to 14 bases. The CDR3 length is 12 residues. CDR3 loop: CATHRGGYEQYF. The CDR3 coding sequence is TGTGCCACCCACAGAGGGGGTTACGAGCAGTACTTC.

The rearrangement links TRBV4-1 to TRBJ1-1; D not certain. Trimming cost V 4 bases and J 10 bases, with 25 bases left between them. The CDR3 consists of 16 residues. Germline V gene lookup returns CDR1 MGHRA and CDR2 YSYEKL. The CDR3 spells CASSRFGSTLRRGAFF. Written as DNA, the CDR3 is TGCGCCAGCAGCCGATTTGGGTCTACCTTGAGACGGGGAGCTTTCTTT.

The chain couples TRBV9 to TRBJ2-2; TRBD2 agrees at 14 bases. The CDR3 has 18 amino acids. Unmatched junction bases numbered 11, after V lost 6 bases and J lost 4 bases. Per germline, CDR1 SGDLS and CDR2 YYNGEE. This CDR3 is CASTAGLAGEGPTGELFF. The CDR3 DNA reads TGTGCCAGCACCGCGGGACTAGCGGGAGAAGGACCCACCGGGGAGCTGTTTTTT.

The rearrangement joins TRBV20-1 to TRBJ2-6, with D maybe TRBD2 (6 bases). Germline values: CDR1 DFQATT, CDR2 SNEGSKA (reference sequence). The germline V and J ends were trimmed by 6 bases and 0 bases, with 12 bases remaining between them. The CDR3 is made up of 15 amino acids. Written as DNA, the CDR3 is TGCAGTGCAACGGGACTCCACTCTGGGGCCAACGTCCTGACTTTC. Its translation: CSATGLHSGANVLTF.

The rearrangement uses TRBV3-1 and TRBJ1-2; the match to TRBD1 covers 8 bases. The CDR3 runs 17 residues. The junction had 15 bases not matched to a gene; V was cut back by 3 bases and J by 6 bases. Germline values: CDR1 LGHDT, CDR2 YNNKEL (reference sequence). The CDR3 DNA sequence: TGTGCCAGCAGCCAGGAAAACGCAGGGGGCGCAGGCCATGGCTACACCTTC. This gives the protein CASSQENAGGAGHGYTF.

This clonotype was detected only a few times. CDR3 loop: CASSYLVSTDTQYF. The CDR3 DNA is TGTGCCAGCAGTTACTTGGTCAGCACAGATACGCAGTATTTT. J is TRBJ2-3 and V is TRBV6-5; D is unclear. The CDR3 consists of 14 residues. V lost 1 base and J lost 0, with 5 bases in between. Germline V gene data show CDR1 as MNHEY and CDR2 as SVGAGI.

The chain employs TRBV30 and TRBJ2-1; 10 nucleotides align to TRBD2. V shed 2 bases and J 14 bases; nucleotides not matched to a gene: 9. Germline V gene sequence: CDR1 GTSNPN, CDR2 SVGIG (reference sequence). The CDR3 length is 13 residues. DNA for the CDR3: TGTGCCTGGAGTACCGGACTAGCGGAGAGGGAGTTCTTC. Translated, it gives CAWSTGLAEREFF.

With regard to this clonotype: An end of the junction differs from the germline gene, which may be a read error. The genes are TRBV10-3 and TRBJ2-1; TRBD1 might be the D (7 bases). Germline CDR1 is ENHRY and CDR2 is SYGVKD. There are 12 residues in the CDR3. The CDR3 sequence: CATWTGGNERFF. The DNA of the CDR3 is TGTGCCACTTGGACAGGAGGGAATGAGCGGTTCTTC.

V gene TRBV5-1 combines with J gene TRBJ2-7, with D unresolved. The V end was cut by 5 bases, the J end by 3 bases, with 21 bases between. From germline, CDR1 is SGHRS and CDR2 YFSETQ. The CDR3 runs 16 residues. CDR3 in amino acids: CASSLQRAPGYYEQYF. Written as DNA, the CDR3 is TGCGCCAGCAGTCTCCAACGGGCCCCCGGATACTACGAGCAGTACTTC.

This clonotype came up a few times. The J gene is TRBJ2-1, the V gene TRBV9, with unresolved D. Trimming pared 0 bases from V and 8 bases from J, leaving 9 bases between. Per germline, CDR1 SGDLS and CDR2 YYNGEE. The CDR3 loop spans 13 amino acids. The CDR3 loop is CASSVAPFDEQFF. CDR3 nucleotide sequence: TGTGCCAGCAGCGTAGCCCCGTTTGATGAGCAGTTCTTC.

The V and J genes are TRBV14 and TRBJ1-1; D ambiguous. The ends were cut back, 3 bases at V and 4 bases at J, with 21 bases in the middle. The CDR3 length is 17 residues. Germline V gives CDR1 SGHDN, CDR2 FVKESK. The CDR3 is CASSHPHMLSLRTEAFF. The CDR3 nucleotides read TGTGCCAGCAGCCACCCCCACATGCTAAGCCTGCGCACTGAAGCTTTCTTT.

Turning to this clonotype: This clone may be a read error of a much larger clone one base away. The chain is built from TRBV28 and TRBJ2-1, with D perhaps TRBD2 (7 bases). Germline CDR1 reads MDHEN; CDR2 reads SYDVKM. V dropped 7 bases and J dropped 7 bases, with 23 bases sitting between them. CDR3 length equals 16 residues. The CDR3 DNA sequence: TGTGCCAGCACCGCCGGGGGGCATGGGTCCTGGAATGAGCAGTTCTTC. Its translation is CASTAGGHGSWNEQFF.

This chain links TRBV18 with TRBJ2-1; 8 nucleotides align to TRBD2. Germline assignment: CDR1 KGHSH and CDR2 LQKENI. CDR3 length: 16 amino acids. V lost 8 bases and J lost 4; bases outside the gene matches: 13. The CDR3: CASQPPGGGAYNEQFF. The CDR3 bases are TGTGCCAGCCAACCCCCCGGGGGGGGGGCTTACAATGAGCAGTTCTTC.

The V gene is TRBV7-2, the J gene TRBJ1-6; TRBD1 aligns across 8 bases. Germline CDR1 is SGHTA and CDR2 is FQGNSA. The CDR3 has 16 residues. V gave up 3 bases and J gave up 6 bases; unmatched junction bases: 7. The CDR3 reads CASSFPPGQVNSPLHF. DNA for the CDR3: TGTGCCAGCAGCTTTCCACCGGGACAGGTTAATTCACCCCTCCACTTT.

The chain employs TRBV10-3 and TRBJ2-5, with TRBD2 matching 7 bases. The CDR3 has 15 residues. J was trimmed by 4 bases and V by 3 bases; bases with no gene match: 8. Germline V CDR1 and CDR2: ENHRY, SYGVKD. The CDR3 nucleotides are TGTGCCATCAGTGATTCCGCGGGAGTGAGAGAGACCCAGTACTTC. Amino acid sequence: CAISDSAGVRETQYF.

This clonotype was found many times. The J gene is TRBJ2-7, the V gene TRBV10-3, with 8 nucleotides matching TRBD2. V was clipped by 1 base and J by 3 bases; unmatched bases: 5. Germline CDR1 and CDR2: ENHRY and SYGVKD. This CDR3 contains 15 residues. The CDR3 reads CAISEFREGGYEQYF. The CDR3 bases are TGTGCCATCAGTGAGTTTCGGGAGGGAGGCTACGAGCAGTACTTC.

This clonotype was observed a handful of times. This CDR3 is CASRDIAGGTYEQYF. The CDR3 nucleotides are TGTGCCAGCAGGGATATAGCGGGAGGTACCTACGAGCAGTACTTC. The gene calls are TRBV6-1 and TRBJ2-7; 10 positions agree with TRBD2. J gave up 2 bases and V 6 bases, and 7 bases lay outside the gene matches. This CDR3 spans 15 amino acids. Germline assignment: CDR1 MNHNS and CDR2 SASEGT.

The chain couples TRBV12-3 or TRBV12-4 to TRBJ2-7; D remains ambiguous. Between the trimmed V and J ends, which lost 5 bases and 3 bases, there was a span of 20 bases. The CDR3 has 16 amino acids. CDR3 residues: CASSPPAGPHYYEQYF. Written as DNA, the CDR3 is TGTGCCAGCAGTCCCCCCGCAGGCCCCCATTACTACGAGCAGTACTTC.

V is TRBV30 and J is TRBJ1-5; 7 nucleotides align to TRBD1. CDR1 and CDR2 (germline): GTSNPN, SVGIG (reference sequence). The V segment lost 3 bases and the J segment 4 bases; nucleotides outside the gene matches: 6. The CDR3 is 14 residues long. The CDR3: CAWSPGQPNQPQHF. The CDR3 nucleotides read TGTGCCTGGAGCCCGGGACAGCCAAATCAGCCCCAGCATTTT.

This clonotype was observed a few times. The chain carries TRBV6-1 and TRBJ2-1; D gene ambiguous. The CDR3 is 16 residues long. Germline V lookup: CDR1 MNHNS, CDR2 SASEGT. V shed 6 bases and J shed 0 bases, with 15 bases lying between them. CDR3 bases: TGTGCCAGCAGAATGGACGGCCGGAGCTCCTACAATGAGCAGTTCTTC. Protein product: CASRMDGRSSYNEQFF.

The V call is TRBV6-1, the J call TRBJ2-3, with D unclear. V gave up 5 bases and J gave up 5 bases, with 8 bases separating them. The CDR3 sequence is 12 residues long. Germline assignment: CDR1 MNHNS and CDR2 SASEGT. The CDR3 bases are TGTGCCAGCAGTAATCAAGTAGATACGCAGTATTTT. Protein product: CASSNQVDTQYF.

CDR3 loop: CASSWANGAGGTYEQYF. The CDR3 nucleotides are TGTGCCAGCAGCTGGGCAAATGGGGCAGGGGGAACCTACGAGCAGTACTTC. J is TRBJ2-7 and V is TRBV7-2, with 7 bases aligning to TRBD1. Looked up from germline, CDR1 is SGHTA and CDR2 is FQGNSA. V was pared by 4 bases and J by 2 bases, with 14 bases of the junction left unmatched. The CDR3 loop spans 17 amino acids.

This clonotype was seen only a few times. The rearrangement uses TRBV10-2 and TRBJ2-7, with 14 bases that match TRBD2. With V trimmed by 11 bases and J by 5 bases, 8 bases remained unmatched. Germline V gene data show CDR1 as WSHSY and CDR2 as SAAADI. The CDR3 consists of 14 residues. CDR3 nucleotide sequence: TGCGCCGCCCGGACTAGCGGGAGGATCGACGAGCAGTACTTC. Encoded protein: CAARTSGRIDEQYF.

This clonotype turned up a few times. V is TRBV5-1 and J is TRBJ2-7; 9 bases match TRBD2. Germline assignment: CDR1 SGHRS and CDR2 YFSETQ. The CDR3 has 15 residues. After removal of 4 bases from V and 1 base from J, the junction contained 6 bases not matched to a gene. CDR3 coding DNA: TGCGCCAGCAGCATCGCGGGGGGGCTATCCTACGAGCAGTACTTC. Translation: CASSIAGGLSYEQYF.

This chain connects TRBV2 to TRBJ2-1; 9 bases map to TRBD2. CDR3 length: 15 residues. V was clipped by 3 bases and J by 4 bases; unmatched bases: 4. Germline lookup yields CDR1 SNHLY and CDR2 FYNNEI. CDR3 sequence (DNA): TGTGCCAGCAGTGATAGGCGGGGGGGTTACAATGAGCAGTTCTTC. As protein: CASSDRRGGYNEQFF.

The genes are TRBV2 and TRBJ2-2; 9 nucleotides align to TRBD1. The V gene's germline CDR1 is SNHLY and CDR2 FYNNEI. V shed 6 bases, J shed 8 bases, and the junction held 13 bases outside the gene matches. This CDR3 has 16 amino acids. DNA of the CDR3: TGTGCCAGCAGCGCGGGACAGGGACTAAGGACTGGGGAGCTGTTTTTT. Protein sequence: CASSAGQGLRTGELFF.

This clonotype was seen only a few times. The chain couples TRBV12-3 or TRBV12-4 to TRBJ2-4; TRBD1 agrees at 7 bases. The V segment lost 5 bases and the J segment 3 bases; nucleotides outside the gene matches: 10. This CDR3 has 16 residues. As DNA, the CDR3 is TGTGCCAGCAGTCAGAGTTACAGGGGAGACAAAAACATTCAGTACTTC. This encodes CASSQSYRGDKNIQYF.